This record covers a single T cell receptor beta chain. A much larger clonotype is one base distant, so this may be a read error. The data belong to a study of tumor-infiltrating lymphocytes in primary liver carcinoma. TCR beta cDNA came from around 0.5 ug total RNA, primed with a constant-region primer. What produced the TCR beta libraries was three nested multiplex PCR rounds using slightly modified ARM-PCR. Each CDR3 protein is one row after TCRdb ran MiXCR on the multiplex PCR reads. The sample carries 60,000 or so distinct CDR3 sequences, less than 75% recorded once. Total RNA and DNA came together from 20-30 mg of bulk tissue without cell sorting. The TCR sequence derives from a middle-aged man with primary liver carcinoma and hepatitis B virus infection. The sequencing sample was made of liver tumor tissue from sampling region 2. This sample's subset: tumor region T2, inferior pole.

In DNA form, the CDR3 reads TGTGCCAGCGGACAATTCCCAACGACAGGACAGGAGCAGTACTTC. The encoded protein is CASGQFPTTGQEQYF. The chain is built from TRBV28 and TRBJ2-7, with D maybe TRBD1 (6 bases). This CDR3 comprises 15 residues. The germline V gene encodes CDR1 MDHEN and CDR2 SYDVKM. The V and J ends lost 8 bases and 7 bases respectively, with 24 bases between them. The full variable domain, in which reference TRBV28 and TRBJ2-7 provide the parts outside the CDR3, is DVKVTQSSRYLVKRTGEKVFLECVQDMDHENMFWYRQDPGLGLRLIYFSYDVKMKEKGDIPEGYSVSREKKERFSLILESASTNQTSMYLCASGQFPTTGQEQYFGPGTRLTVT.